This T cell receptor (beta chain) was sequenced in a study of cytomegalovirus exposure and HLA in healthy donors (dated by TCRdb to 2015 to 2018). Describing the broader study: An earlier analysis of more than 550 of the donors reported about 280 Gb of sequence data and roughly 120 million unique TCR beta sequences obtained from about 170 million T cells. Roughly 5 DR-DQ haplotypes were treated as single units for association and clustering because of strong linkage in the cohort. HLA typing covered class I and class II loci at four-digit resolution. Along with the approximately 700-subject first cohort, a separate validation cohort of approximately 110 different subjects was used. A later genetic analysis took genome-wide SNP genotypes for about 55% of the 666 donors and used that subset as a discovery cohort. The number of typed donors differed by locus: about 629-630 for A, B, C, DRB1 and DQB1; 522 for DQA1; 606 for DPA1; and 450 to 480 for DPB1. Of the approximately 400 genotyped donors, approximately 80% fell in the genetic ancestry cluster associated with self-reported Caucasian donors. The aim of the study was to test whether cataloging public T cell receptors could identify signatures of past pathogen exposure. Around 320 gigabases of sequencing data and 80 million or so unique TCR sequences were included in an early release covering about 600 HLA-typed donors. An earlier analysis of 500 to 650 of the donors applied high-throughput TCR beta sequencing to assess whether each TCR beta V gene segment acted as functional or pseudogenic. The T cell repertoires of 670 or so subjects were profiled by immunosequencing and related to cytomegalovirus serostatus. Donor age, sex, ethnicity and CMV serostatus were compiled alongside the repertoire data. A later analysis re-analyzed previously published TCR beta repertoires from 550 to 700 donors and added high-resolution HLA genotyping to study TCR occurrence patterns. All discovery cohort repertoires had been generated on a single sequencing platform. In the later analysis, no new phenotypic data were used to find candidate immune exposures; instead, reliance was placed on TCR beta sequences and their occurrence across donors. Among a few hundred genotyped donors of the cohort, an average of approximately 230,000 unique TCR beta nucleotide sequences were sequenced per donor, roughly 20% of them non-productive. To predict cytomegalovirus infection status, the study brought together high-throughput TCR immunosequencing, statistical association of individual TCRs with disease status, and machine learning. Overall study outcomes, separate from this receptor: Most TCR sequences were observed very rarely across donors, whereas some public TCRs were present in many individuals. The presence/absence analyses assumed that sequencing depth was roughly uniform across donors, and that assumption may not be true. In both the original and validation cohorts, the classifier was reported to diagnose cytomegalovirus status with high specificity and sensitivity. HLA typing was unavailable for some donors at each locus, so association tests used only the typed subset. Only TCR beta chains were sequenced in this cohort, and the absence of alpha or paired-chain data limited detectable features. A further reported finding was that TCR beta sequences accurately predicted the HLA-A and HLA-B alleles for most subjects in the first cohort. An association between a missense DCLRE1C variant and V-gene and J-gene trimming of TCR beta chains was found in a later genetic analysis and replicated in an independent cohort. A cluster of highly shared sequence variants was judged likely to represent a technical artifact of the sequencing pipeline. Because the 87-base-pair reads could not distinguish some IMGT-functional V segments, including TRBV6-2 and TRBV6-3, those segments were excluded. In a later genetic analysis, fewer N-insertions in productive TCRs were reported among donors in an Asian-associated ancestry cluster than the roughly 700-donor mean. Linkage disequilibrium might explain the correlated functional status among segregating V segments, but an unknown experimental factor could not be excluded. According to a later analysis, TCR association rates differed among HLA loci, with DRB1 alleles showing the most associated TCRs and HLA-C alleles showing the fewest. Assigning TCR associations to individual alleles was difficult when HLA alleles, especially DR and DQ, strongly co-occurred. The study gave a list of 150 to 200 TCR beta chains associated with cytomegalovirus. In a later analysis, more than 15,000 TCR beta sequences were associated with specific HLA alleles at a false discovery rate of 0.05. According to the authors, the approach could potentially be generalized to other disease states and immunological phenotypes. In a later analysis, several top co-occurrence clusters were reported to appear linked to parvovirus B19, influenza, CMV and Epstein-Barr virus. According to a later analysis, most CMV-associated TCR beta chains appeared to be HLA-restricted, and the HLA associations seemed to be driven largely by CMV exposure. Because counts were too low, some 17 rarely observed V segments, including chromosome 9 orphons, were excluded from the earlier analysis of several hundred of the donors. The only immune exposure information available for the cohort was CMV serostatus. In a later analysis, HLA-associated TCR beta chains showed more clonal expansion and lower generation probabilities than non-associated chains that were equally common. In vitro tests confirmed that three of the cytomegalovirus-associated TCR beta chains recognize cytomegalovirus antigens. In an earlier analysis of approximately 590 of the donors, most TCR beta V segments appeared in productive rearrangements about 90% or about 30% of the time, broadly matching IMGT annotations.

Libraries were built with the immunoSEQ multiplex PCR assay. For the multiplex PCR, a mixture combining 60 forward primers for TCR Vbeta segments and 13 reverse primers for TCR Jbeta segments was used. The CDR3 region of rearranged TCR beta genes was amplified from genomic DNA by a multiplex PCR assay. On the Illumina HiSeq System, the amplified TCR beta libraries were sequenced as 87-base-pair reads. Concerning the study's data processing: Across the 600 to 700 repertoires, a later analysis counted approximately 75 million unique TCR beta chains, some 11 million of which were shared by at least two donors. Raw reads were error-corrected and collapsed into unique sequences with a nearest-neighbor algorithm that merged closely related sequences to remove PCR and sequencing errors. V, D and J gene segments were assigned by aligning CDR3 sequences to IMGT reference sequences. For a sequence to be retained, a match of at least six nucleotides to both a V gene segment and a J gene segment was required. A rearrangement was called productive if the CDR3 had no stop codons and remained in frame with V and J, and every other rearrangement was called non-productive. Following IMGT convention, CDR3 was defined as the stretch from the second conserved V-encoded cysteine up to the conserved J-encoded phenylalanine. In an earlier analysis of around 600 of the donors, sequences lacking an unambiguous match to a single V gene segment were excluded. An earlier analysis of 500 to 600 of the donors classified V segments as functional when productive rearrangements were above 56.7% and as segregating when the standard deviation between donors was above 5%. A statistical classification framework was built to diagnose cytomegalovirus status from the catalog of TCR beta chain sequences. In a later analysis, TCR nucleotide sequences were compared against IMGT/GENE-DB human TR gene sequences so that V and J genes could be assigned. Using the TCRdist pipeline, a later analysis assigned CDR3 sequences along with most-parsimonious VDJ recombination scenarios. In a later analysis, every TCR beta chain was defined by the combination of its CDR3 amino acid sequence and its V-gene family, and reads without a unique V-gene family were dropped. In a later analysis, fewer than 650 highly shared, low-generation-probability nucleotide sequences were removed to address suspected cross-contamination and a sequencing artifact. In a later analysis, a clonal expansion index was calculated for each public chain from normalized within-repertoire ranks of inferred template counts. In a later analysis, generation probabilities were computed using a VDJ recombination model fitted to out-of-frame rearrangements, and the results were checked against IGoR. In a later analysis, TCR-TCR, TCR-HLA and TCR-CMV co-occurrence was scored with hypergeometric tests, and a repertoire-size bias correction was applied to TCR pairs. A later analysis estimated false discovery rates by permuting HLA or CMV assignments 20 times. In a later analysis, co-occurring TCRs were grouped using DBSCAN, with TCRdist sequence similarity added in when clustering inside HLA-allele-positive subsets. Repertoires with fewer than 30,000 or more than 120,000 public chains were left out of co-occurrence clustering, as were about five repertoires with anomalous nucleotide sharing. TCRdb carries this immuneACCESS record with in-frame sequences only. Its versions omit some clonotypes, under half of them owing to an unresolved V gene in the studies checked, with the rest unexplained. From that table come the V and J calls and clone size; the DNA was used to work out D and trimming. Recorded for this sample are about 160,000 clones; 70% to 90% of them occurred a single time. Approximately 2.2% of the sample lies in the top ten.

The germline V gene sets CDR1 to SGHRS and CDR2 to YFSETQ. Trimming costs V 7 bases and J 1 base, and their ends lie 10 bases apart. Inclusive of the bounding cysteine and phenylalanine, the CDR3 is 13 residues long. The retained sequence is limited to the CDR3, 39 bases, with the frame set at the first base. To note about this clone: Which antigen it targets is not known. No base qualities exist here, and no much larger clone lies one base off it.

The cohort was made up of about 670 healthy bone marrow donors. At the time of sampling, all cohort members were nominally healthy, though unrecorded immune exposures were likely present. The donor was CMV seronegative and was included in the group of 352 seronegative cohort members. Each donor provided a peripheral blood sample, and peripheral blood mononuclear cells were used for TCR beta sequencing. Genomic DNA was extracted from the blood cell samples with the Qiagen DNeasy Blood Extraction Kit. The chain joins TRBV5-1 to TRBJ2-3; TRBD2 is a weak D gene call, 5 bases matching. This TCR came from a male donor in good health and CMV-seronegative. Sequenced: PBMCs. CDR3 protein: CASGSPGTDTQYF. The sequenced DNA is TGCGCCAGCGGGAGTCCGGGCACAGATACGCAGTATTTT.